The 13 T cell receptor beta chains presented below share a single source sample, sequenced in a study of CD8 T cells in Susac syndrome. Random hexamers were used to reverse transcribe the RNA input (about 0.5 to 1 ug). TCRdb passed the immunoSEQ multiplex PCR reads through MiXCR, listing each CDR3 protein once. This sample yields under 200,000 distinct CDR3 sequences, of which 95% are seen a single time; approximately 0.094% belongs to the top ten. Sequencing was carried out using CD4+ T cells from PBMCs. The receptors were sampled from a human donor in good health.

The V gene is TRBV11-3, the J gene TRBJ2-1, with D perhaps matching TRBD1 or TRBD2 (5 bases each). The germline V gene encodes CDR1 SGHNT and CDR2 YENEEA. This CDR3 has 15 amino acids. Trimming stripped 5 bases from V and 9 bases from J, with 20 bases between. CDR3 bases: TGTGCCAGCAGCCCACGCAGAGGGGCCGCGAGTGAGCAGTTCTTC. Protein: CASSPRRGAASEQFF.

The chain carries TRBV7-9 and TRBJ1-6; D is undetermined. Trimming removed 2 bases from V and 10 bases from J, with 9 bases in between. The CDR3 has 13 residues. The germline V gene encodes CDR1 SEHNR and CDR2 FQNEAQ (reference sequence). In DNA, the CDR3 is TGTGCCAGCAGCTTAACATCCGACTCACCCCTCCACTTT. Its translation is CASSLTSDSPLHF.

J is TRBJ2-7 and V is TRBV28; D gene unclear. CDR1 is MDHEN and CDR2 is SYDVKM in the germline V gene. Trimming removed 4 bases from V and 0 bases from J, with 10 bases in between. The CDR3 contains 14 residues. Here the CDR3 reads CASSSPAVSYEQYV. As DNA, the CDR3 is TGTGCCAGCAGTTCCCCGGCCGTCTCCTACGAGCAGTACGTC.

This sequence joins TRBV30 and TRBJ1-4; D perhaps matches TRBD1 (5 bases). Trimming left V 0 bases short and J 8 bases short, with 13 bases between. CDR1 and CDR2 from the germline V gene are GTSNPN and SVGIG (reference sequence). This CDR3 has 14 amino acids. The CDR3 DNA reads as TGTGCCTGGAGTGTACGCGGGGCGGGGGAAAAACTGTTTTTT. This encodes CAWSVRGAGEKLFF.

The J gene is TRBJ2-1, the V gene TRBV3-1; D not certain. V was trimmed by 2 bases and J by 2 bases, leaving 10 bases between them. This CDR3 has 15 residues. Germline-derived CDR1 and CDR2 are LGHDT and YNNKEL (reference sequence). The CDR3 DNA reads as TGTGCCAGCAGCCAAATGCAGAACCCCTACAATGAGCAGTTCTTC. Amino acids: CASSQMQNPYNEQFF.

CDR3 nucleotide sequence: TGCAGTGCCCGGACAGGGTCACCTTCCGAAAACATTCAGTACTTC. Translation gives CSARTGSPSENIQYF. V is TRBV20-1 and J is TRBJ2-4; TRBD1 matches at 8 bases. The trim removed 6 bases at V and 5 bases at J, leaving 12 bases unmatched. This CDR3 has 15 residues. Looked up from germline, CDR1 is DFQATT and CDR2 is SNEGSKA (reference sequence).

The chain recombines TRBV20-1 with TRBJ1-5; D is ambiguous. CDR1 and CDR2 from the germline V gene are DFQATT and SNEGSKA (reference sequence). V was clipped by 3 bases and J by 0 bases, with 6 bases between them. The CDR3 sequence is 13 residues long. CDR3: CSASLVSNQPQHF. The CDR3 bases are TGCAGTGCTAGTTTGGTTAGCAATCAGCCCCAGCATTTT.

Here the CDR3 DNA reads TGTGCCAGCTCACCACTCACGTCTAATGAAAAACTGTTTTTT. Protein sequence: CASSPLTSNEKLFF. The rearrangement joins TRBV18 to TRBJ1-4; D is unresolved. Germline lookup yields CDR1 KGHSH and CDR2 LQKENI. V gave up 1 base and J gave up 3 bases, with 6 bases separating them. This CDR3 is 14 amino acids long.

The chain joins TRBV25-1 to TRBJ1-5; D unresolved. With 4 bases removed from V and 4 bases from J, the gap between germline ends came to 8 bases. The CDR3 is 13 amino acids. CDR1 MGHDK and CDR2 SYGVNS come from the germline V gene. CDR3 sequence reads: CASSAASNQPQHF. For the CDR3, the DNA is TGTGCCAGCAGTGCCGCTTCAAATCAGCCCCAGCATTTT.

V gene TRBV19 combines with J gene TRBJ1-2; no clear D. This CDR3 region has 13 residues. The V and J ends lost 1 base and 8 bases respectively, with 11 bases between them. The germline V gene encodes CDR1 LNHDA and CDR2 SQIVND (reference sequence). The CDR3 DNA is TGTGCCAGTAGTATAGGGGCGGCAGTCGGCTACACCTTC. Translating it yields CASSIGAAVGYTF.

This rearrangement joins TRBV9 to TRBJ1-5, with a weak D call TRBD1 (5 bases). Per germline, CDR1 SGDLS and CDR2 YYNGEE. This CDR3 is built from 15 residues. Trimming left V 4 bases short and J 5 bases short, with 16 bases between. CDR3: CASSLDGAQDQPQHF. CDR3 coding DNA: TGTGCCAGCAGCCTAGACGGGGCACAGGATCAGCCCCAGCATTTT. The full variable domain, completed using reference TRBV9 and TRBJ1-5, is DSGVTQTPKHLITATGQRVTLRCSPRSGDLSVYWYQQSLDQGLQFLIQYYNGEERAKGNILERFSAQQFPDLHSELNLSSLELGDSALYFCASSLDGAQDQPQHFGDGTRLSIL.

The chain uses TRBV19 and TRBJ1-1; D is unclear. CDR3 length equals 10 residues. V was trimmed by 8 bases and J by 11 bases, leaving 12 bases between them. CDR1 is LNHDA and CDR2 is SQIVND in the germline V gene (reference sequence). The CDR3: CASYDGLAFF. The CDR3 nucleotides read TGTGCCAGTTACGACGGGCTTGCTTTCTTT.

The gene calls are TRBV18 and TRBJ1-5; possible D gene TRBD1, 5 bases. This CDR3 has 13 amino acids. Per the germline V gene, CDR1 is KGHSH and CDR2 is LQKENI. V was shortened by 3 bases and J by 13 bases, with 16 bases between the two germline ends. For the CDR3, the DNA is TGTGCCAGCTCACCGAACCGGGGGGACCTGCAGCATTTT. The encoded protein is CASSPNRGDLQHF.